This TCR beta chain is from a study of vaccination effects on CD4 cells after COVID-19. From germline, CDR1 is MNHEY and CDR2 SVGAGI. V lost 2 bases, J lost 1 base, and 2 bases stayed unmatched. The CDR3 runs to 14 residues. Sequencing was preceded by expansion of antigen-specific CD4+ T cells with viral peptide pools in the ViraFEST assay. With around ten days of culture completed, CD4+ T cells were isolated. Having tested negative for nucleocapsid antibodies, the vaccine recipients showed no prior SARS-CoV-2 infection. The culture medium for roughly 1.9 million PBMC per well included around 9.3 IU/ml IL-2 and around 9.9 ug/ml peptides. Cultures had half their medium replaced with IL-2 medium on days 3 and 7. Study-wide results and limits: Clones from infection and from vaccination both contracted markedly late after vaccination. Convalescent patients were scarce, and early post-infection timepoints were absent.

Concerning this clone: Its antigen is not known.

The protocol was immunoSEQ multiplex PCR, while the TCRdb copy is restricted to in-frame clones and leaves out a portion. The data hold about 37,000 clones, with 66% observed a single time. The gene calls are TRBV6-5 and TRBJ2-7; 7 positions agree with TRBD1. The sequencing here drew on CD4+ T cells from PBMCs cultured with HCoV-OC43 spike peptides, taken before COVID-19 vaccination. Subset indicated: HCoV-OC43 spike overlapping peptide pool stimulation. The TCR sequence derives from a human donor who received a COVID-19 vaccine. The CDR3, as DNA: TGTGCCAGCAGTTACCGGGACAGTTCCTACGAGCAGTACTTC. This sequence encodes CASSYRDSSYEQYF.